This paragraph reports one T cell receptor beta chain. Its cognate antigen is unknown. The CDR3 totals 12 residues. Germline CDR1 reads SNHLY; CDR2 reads FYNNEI. J gave up 4 bases and V 8 bases, and 4 bases lay outside the gene matches. Only in-frame clones appear in the TCRdb table, and some are missing; sequencing was by immunoSEQ multiplex PCR. The sample has fewer than 200,000 clones; about 90% are singletons. The data derive from a study of T cell responses to AZD1222 COVID-19 vaccine. Study results and limitations: Spike was spanned by vaccine-associated CD4 TCRs, which were dominant at 160-218 and 743-854. AZD1222 recipients seropositive at baseline numbered only six or seven. Repertoire sampling was restricted to post-peak T cell response timepoints. In a largely white British group with more females than males, clonal diversity was possibly underestimated.

The chain combines TRBV2 with TRBJ1-2, with 7 bases that match TRBD1. The sample here was peripheral blood, taken on day 0 of MenACWY control vaccination. The clonotype was recovered from an adult in good health. CDR3 in DNA: TGTGCCAGCTCGGGACAGAGCTATGGCTACACCTTC. This sequence encodes CASSGQSYGYTF.